The 12 T cell receptor beta chains reported below all come from one sample, sequenced in a study of T cell responses to AZD1222 COVID-19 vaccine. Clones were read by immunoSEQ multiplex PCR, and TCRdb kept only the in-frame ones, dropping some. The table includes about 100,000 clones, around nine tenths detected once. The material sequenced was peripheral blood, taken 28 days after the second dose of the MenACWY control vaccine. The receptors shown here come from an adult who received the MenACWY meningococcal vaccine as a control.

This chain connects TRBV7-2 to TRBJ2-7, with 7 bases identical to TRBD1. Trimming cost V 4 bases and J 0 bases; bases outside gene matches: 0. CDR1 and CDR2 (germline): SGHTA, FQGNSA. This CDR3 contains 13 residues. The CDR3: CASSWDSSYEQYF. The DNA for the CDR3 is TGTGCCAGCAGCTGGGACAGCTCCTACGAGCAGTACTTC.

This clone has only one observation. The chain links TRBV3-1 (or the pseudogene TRBV3-2) to TRBJ2-2; D not certain. The ends were cut back, 3 bases at V and 4 bases at J, with 12 bases in the middle. The CDR3 extends over 15 amino acids. Germline V gives CDR1 LGHDT, CDR2 YNNKEL (reference sequence). CDR3 sequence: CASSHFTLTTGELFF. The CDR3 DNA follows: TGTGCCAGCAGCCATTTCACGTTAACCACCGGGGAGCTGTTTTTT.

The chain links TRBV7-8 to TRBJ2-1; D is perhaps TRBD1 or TRBD2 (6 bases each). The V and J ends lost 2 bases and 12 bases respectively, with 20 bases between them. The CDR3 has 15 residues. Per the germline V gene, CDR1 is SGHVS and CDR2 is FQNEAQ. The CDR3 sequence: CASSLLGGPVVVQFF. CDR3 nucleotides: TGTGCCAGCAGCTTATTGGGGGGCCCGGTTGTAGTGCAGTTCTTC.

V is TRBV5-5 and J is TRBJ1-1, with no clear D. CDR3 length: 14 amino acids. Trimming pared 2 bases from V and 0 bases from J, leaving 8 bases between. Germline V CDR1 and CDR2: SGHKS, YYEKEE (reference sequence). CDR3 bases: TGTGCCAGCAGCTTACAGCGGATGAACACTGAAGCTTTCTTT. Translation: CASSLQRMNTEAFF.

The J gene is TRBJ2-1, the V gene TRBV29-1; no firm D call. Germline V gene data show CDR1 as SQVTM and CDR2 as ANQGSEA. Trimming left V 7 bases short and J 10 bases short, with 11 bases between. CDR3 length equals 10 residues. The CDR3 bases are TGCAGCGCCTCCAATCGGGAGCAGTTCTTC. This encodes CSASNREQFF.

The chain recombines TRBV7-9 with TRBJ1-2, with D possibly being TRBD1 (5 bases). The CDR3 spans 17 residues. Trimming removed 5 bases from V and 5 bases from J, with 24 bases in between. Germline-derived CDR1 and CDR2 are SEHNR and FQNEAQ (reference sequence). Here the CDR3 DNA reads TGTGCCAGCAGCCTCACAATGGGAGGGGACGGCAGTTATGGCTACACCTTC. It yields the protein CASSLTMGGDGSYGYTF.

The chain joins TRBV29-1 to TRBJ1-1; possibly TRBD1 for D (5 bases). The length of the CDR3 is 13 residues. Germline V gene sequence: CDR1 SQVTM, CDR2 ANQGSEA. Trimming took 5 bases from V and 3 from J, leaving 13 bases between them. CDR3 sequence (DNA): TGCAGCGTTTTCGGGGACTCTTACACTGAAGCTTTCTTT. Its protein product is CSVFGDSYTEAFF. Full variable domain (remainder filled in from reference TRBV29-1 and TRBJ1-1): SAVISQKPSRDICQRGTSLTIQCQVDSQVTMMFWYRQQPGQSLTLIATANQGSEATYESGFVIDKFPISRPNLTFSTLTVSNMSPEDSSIYLCSVFGDSYTEAFFGQGTRLTVV.

The V gene is TRBV7-8, the J gene TRBJ1-5; 9 bases line up with TRBD1. The CDR3 covers 18 residues. Germline CDR1 is SGHVS and CDR2 is FQNEAQ. With 5 bases clipped from V and 6 bases from J, the junction kept 17 bases outside the gene matches. The DNA of the CDR3 is TGTGCCAGCAGCCCTAACACACAGGGGGCAAGGGGTGCTCAGCCCCAGCATTTT. It specifies CASSPNTQGARGAQPQHF.

This sequence joins TRBV28 and TRBJ1-2; D is possibly TRBD1 (6 bases). The CDR3 is made up of 13 amino acids. V was trimmed by 6 bases and J by 4 bases, leaving 12 bases between them. Germline CDR1 reads MDHEN; CDR2 reads SYDVKM. CDR3 residues: CASRKGGGYGYTF. The DNA for the CDR3 is TGTGCCAGCAGAAAGGGGGGAGGCTATGGCTACACCTTC.

This rearrangement joins TRBV19 to TRBJ1-2; weak D call: TRBD1 (5 bases). CDR1 and CDR2 (germline): LNHDA, SQIVND (reference sequence). The germline V and J ends were trimmed by 1 base and 7 bases, with 7 bases remaining between them. The CDR3 contains 12 residues. CDR3 in amino acids: CASSIVQGGYTF. DNA of the CDR3: TGTGCCAGTAGTATAGTGCAGGGTGGCTACACCTTC.

The V and J genes are TRBV7-8 and TRBJ1-3, with D unresolved. This CDR3 region has 14 residues. Trimming shortened V by 5 bases and J by 3 bases, and 11 bases separated the two germline ends. Germline CDR1 reads SGHVS; CDR2 reads FQNEAQ. CDR3 loop: CASSLRTDGNTIYF. In nucleotides, the CDR3 is TGTGCCAGCAGCCTTCGGACGGATGGAAACACCATATATTTT.

The rearrangement links TRBV11-2 to TRBJ1-1; tentative D call: TRBD1 (6 bases). This CDR3 is built from 14 residues. Germline V gene data show CDR1 as SGHAT and CDR2 as FQNNGV. Trimming removed 3 bases from V and 5 bases from J, with 13 bases in between. The CDR3 here is CASSFGGAVTEAFF. DNA for the CDR3: TGTGCCAGCAGCTTCGGGGGGGCGGTGACTGAAGCTTTCTTT.